Below are 14 T cell receptor beta chains sequenced from a single sample in a study of cytomegalovirus exposure and HLA in healthy donors. This PCR relied on a set of 60 Vbeta primers and 13 Jbeta primers. Clones were sequenced by immunoSEQ multiplex PCR, and TCRdb holds only the in-frame ones, with some missing. The sample has some 90,000 clones; about 70% are singletons. Sequencing was performed on PBMCs. The receptors were gathered from a middle-aged man in good health and CMV-seronegative.

This sequence joins TRBV10-3 and TRBJ2-3; weak D call: TRBD1 (5 bases). Germline CDR1 ENHRY, CDR2 SYGVKD. This CDR3 contains 14 residues. Trimming took 4 bases from V and 2 from J, leaving 10 bases between them. Here the CDR3 DNA reads TGTGCCATCAGTGGGGTGACAGACACAGATACGCAGTATTTT. Amino acid sequence: CAISGVTDTDTQYF.

The chain combines TRBV2 with TRBJ1-1; a weak D match, TRBD1 (6 bases). Germline V CDR1 and CDR2: SNHLY, FYNNEI. Trimming took off 6 bases at V and 1 base at J, with 9 bases between the two ends. This CDR3 comprises 13 residues. CDR3 in DNA: TGTGCCAGCAGGGCAGGGGAGAACACTGAAGCTTTCTTT. Translation: CASRAGENTEAFF.

V is TRBV19 and J is TRBJ2-5; 9 positions agree with TRBD1. V trimming: 6 bases; J trimming: 4 bases; junction bases outside the gene matches: 15. The germline V gene encodes CDR1 LNHDA and CDR2 SQIVND (reference sequence). This CDR3 comprises 17 residues. In nucleotides, the CDR3 is TGTGCCAGTAGCCCAGGACAGGGGTTTAAGGTGGGAGAGACCCAGTACTTC. This translates into CASSPGQGFKVGETQYF. The full variable domain, rest sourced from reference TRBV19 and TRBJ2-5, is DGGITQSPKYLFRKEGQNVTLSCEQNLNHDAMYWYRQDPGQGLRLIYYSQIVNDFQKGDIAEGYSVSREKKESFPLTVTSAQKNPTAFYLCASSPGQGFKVGETQYFGPGTRLLVL.

V and J are TRBV4-3 and TRBJ1-6, with D maybe TRBD1 (5 bases). Trimming took 0 bases from V and 10 from J, leaving 16 bases between them. The CDR3 spans 16 residues. CDR1 is LGHNA, CDR2 YSLEER, per germline. CDR3 nucleotide sequence: TGCGCCAGCAGCCAAGATCGGGCGGGGGGAGGCTCACCCCTCCACTTT. Protein sequence: CASSQDRAGGGSPLHF.

V is TRBV6-6 and J is TRBJ1-2; TRBD1 matches at 8 bases. J was trimmed by 1 base and V by 6 bases; bases with no gene match: 10. CDR1 is MNHNY, CDR2 SVGAGI, per germline (reference sequence). This CDR3 spans 16 amino acids. CDR3 sequence (DNA): TGTGCCAGCAGACGGGGACAGGCGAGATATAACTATGGCTACACCTTC. The encoded protein is CASRRGQARYNYGYTF.

V usage is TRBV28 and J usage is TRBJ2-5, with D tentatively TRBD1 (5 bases). The DNA matches TRBJ2-7 better at its end, which makes the J call doubtful. The V gene's germline CDR1 is MDHEN and CDR2 SYDVKM. The CDR3 runs to 13 residues. This chain's CDR3 is CASSRDRAYEQYF. In DNA form, the CDR3 reads TGTGCCAGCAGTCGAGACAGAGCCTACGAGCAGTACTTC.

This chain joins TRBV4-3 and TRBJ2-5; 7 bases align to TRBD2. Germline trimming cut 1 base from V and 1 base from J; bases unmatched to any gene: 3. The V gene's germline CDR1 is LGHNA and CDR2 YSLEER. The CDR3 has 15 amino acids. The CDR3 nucleotides are TGCGCCAGCAGCCAAGGGCGGGGGAGCCAAGAGACCCAGTACTTC. Translation gives CASSQGRGSQETQYF.

The rearrangement joins TRBV30 to TRBJ2-7, with 10 bases identical to TRBD1. V was pared by 5 bases and J by 4 bases, with 2 bases of the junction left unmatched. The length of the CDR3 is 12 residues. Germline values: CDR1 GTSNPN, CDR2 SVGIG (reference sequence). The CDR3 protein is CAWWDRGYEQYF. The CDR3, as DNA: TGTGCCTGGTGGGACAGGGGTTACGAGCAGTACTTC. Based on the CDR3 plus reference TRBV30 and TRBJ2-7, the full variable domain is SQTIHQWPATLVQPVGSPLSLECTVEGTSNPNLYWYRQAAGRGLQLLFYSVGIGQISSEVPQNLSASRPQDRQFILSSKKLLLSDSGFYLCAWWDRGYEQYFGPGTRLTVT.

The rearrangement joins TRBV6-5 to TRBJ1-2; 7 nucleotides match TRBD1. The V segment lost 10 bases and the J segment 8 bases; nucleotides outside the gene matches: 13. The CDR3 is 13 amino acids. The germline gives CDR1 MNHEY, CDR2 SVGAGI. The CDR3 loop is CATKPGTVWGYTF. The CDR3 DNA reads TGTGCCACAAAACCCGGGACAGTTTGGGGCTACACCTTC.

Comments on this clone: The same CDR3 can be traced to other DNA sequences in this sample. The CDR3 sequence: CASSVNRGLGNTIYF. The DNA of the CDR3 is TGTGCCAGCAGCGTAAACAGGGGGCTCGGAAACACCATATATTTT. The chain is built from TRBV9 and TRBJ1-3; 9 bases match TRBD1. This CDR3 has 15 amino acids. Germline lookup yields CDR1 SGDLS and CDR2 YYNGEE. Trimming at V came to 1 base and at J to 4 bases, leaving 3 bases not matched to a gene.

This chain links TRBV9 with TRBJ1-6; D ambiguous. The V and J ends lost 3 bases and 7 bases respectively, with 8 bases between them. Germline V gene sequence: CDR1 SGDLS, CDR2 YYNGEE. There are 13 residues in the CDR3. The CDR3 protein is CASSADRNSPLHF. The CDR3 DNA follows: TGTGCCAGCAGCGCCGATCGGAATTCACCCCTCCACTTT.

This sequence joins TRBV7-6 and TRBJ1-2; D gene unclear. CDR1 and CDR2 from the germline V gene are SGHVS and FNYEAQ. The CDR3 sequence is 12 residues long. Trimming stripped 0 bases from V and 8 bases from J, with 7 bases between. In DNA form, the CDR3 reads TGTGCCAGCAGCTTAGCGGCGGGGGGCTACACCTTC. As protein: CASSLAAGGYTF.

The chain is built from TRBV20-1 and TRBJ1-2; D is unclear. CDR3 length: 11 amino acids. CDR1 DFQATT and CDR2 SNEGSKA come from the germline V gene (reference sequence). V was shortened by 5 bases and J by 9 bases, with 13 bases between the two germline ends. This CDR3 is CSAPRELRYTF. CDR3 bases: TGCAGTGCTCCCCGGGAGCTACGCTACACCTTC.

This clone was seen a few times. The V call is TRBV7-2, the J call TRBJ2-7; TRBD1 matches 7 bases. V shed 1 base and J 9 bases; nucleotides not matched to a gene: 6. Per the germline V gene, CDR1 is SGHTA and CDR2 is FQGNSA. This CDR3 is built from 13 residues. The CDR3 is CASSLGTGVGQYF. CDR3 DNA sequence: TGTGCCAGCAGCTTAGGGACAGGAGTTGGGCAGTACTTC.